The clone carrying this TCR beta chain has only a few counts. Its target is not known. Trimming removed 4 bases from V and 7 bases from J; junction bases left unmatched: 11. CDR1 is LGHNA and CDR2 is YNFKEQ in the germline V gene. The CDR3 is 16 amino acids. The sample comes from a study of cytomegalovirus exposure and HLA in healthy donors. Across the whole study: Earlier results showed 117 million unique TCR beta sequences derived from some 190 million T cells. The study's findings and limits: Overall, some 160 TCR beta chains were annotated as cytomegalovirus-associated.

PCR used 60 Vbeta primers and 13 Jbeta primers. Profiled with immunoSEQ multiplex PCR; TCRdb holds only in-frame clones, not every one. Among 150,000 to 200,000 clones, roughly 85% were seen once, and the ten largest hold about an eighth. The chain links TRBV4-2 to TRBJ2-1; 9 nucleotides match TRBD2. Sequenced: PBMCs. This sequence was found in a middle-aged man in good health and CMV-seropositive. CDR3 region: CASSPIPGLAVNEQFF. In DNA form, the CDR3 reads TGTGCCAGCAGCCCGATACCGGGACTAGCTGTGAATGAGCAGTTCTTC.